Each of the 5 T cell receptor beta chains below was sequenced from the same sample in a study of blood T cell repertoires in COVID-19. Generated by immunoSEQ multiplex PCR, the TCRdb table keeps only in-frame clones and is missing some. Among some 150,000 clones listed, approximately 90% were seen once. Sequenced material: peripheral blood. These receptor sequences come from a woman of 80 years or more in a cohort sampled during active or convalescent COVID-19.

The chain recombines TRBV24-1 with TRBJ1-1; no reliable D call. The CDR3 consists of 12 residues. The V gene lost 3 bases and the J gene lost 2 bases, with 3 bases spanning the gap. Per germline, CDR1 KGHDR and CDR2 SFDVKD. CDR3 bases: TGTGCCACCAGTGATCCAAACACTGAAGCTTTCTTT. Translation: CATSDPNTEAFF.

This sequence joins TRBV12-3 or TRBV12-4 and TRBJ2-7, with D unclear. The germline V and J ends were trimmed by 2 bases and 4 bases, with 6 bases remaining between them. The CDR3 covers 12 residues. In DNA form, the CDR3 reads TGTGCCAGCAGTTTAACGCGGTACGAGCAGTACTTC. This translates into CASSLTRYEQYF.

The chain has TRBV11-2 and TRBJ1-4; no reliable D call. CDR1 SGHAT and CDR2 FQNNGV come from the germline V gene. The CDR3 is 13 amino acids. V lost 5 bases, J lost 7 bases, and 11 bases lay in between. In DNA, the CDR3 is TGTGCCAGCAGCGGTGGCACCGTTGAAAAACTGTTTTTT. Translating it yields CASSGGTVEKLFF. The whole variable domain, remainder taken from reference TRBV11-2 and TRBJ1-4, is EAGVAQSPRYKIIEKRQSVAFWCNPISGHATLYWYQQILGQGPKLLIQFQNNGVVDDSQLPKDRFSAERLKGVDSTLKIQPAKLEDSAVYLCASSGGTVEKLFFGSGTQLSVL.

J is TRBJ1-2 and V is TRBV5-1; maybe TRBD1 (5 bases). CDR1 and CDR2 (germline): SGHRS, YFSETQ. CDR3 length: 14 residues. Trimming shortened V by 1 base and J by 4 bases, and 11 bases separated the two germline ends. For the CDR3, the DNA is TGCGCCAGCAGCTTGCTCCAGGGTGGCTATGGCTACACCTTC. Translation gives CASSLLQGGYGYTF.

This chain links TRBV6-5 with TRBJ1-6; 9 bases agree with TRBD1. The CDR3 consists of 16 residues. V was pared by 2 bases and J by 10 bases, with 9 bases of the junction left unmatched. Germline CDR1 reads MNHEY; CDR2 reads SVGAGI. In DNA, the CDR3 is TGTGCCAGCAGTTACACGGGACAGGGACAACGATCACCCCTCCACTTT. Protein: CASSYTGQGQRSPLHF.